This note documents a single T cell receptor (beta chain) sequence. Sequenced by immunoSEQ multiplex PCR; TCRdb stores in-frame clones only, minus some. The top ten clones hold approximately 4.7% of a sample with fewer than 75,000 clones, 84% of them seen once. These data belong to a study of PD-L1 blockade in urothelial cancer. Study at large: Patients had been given 0 to 3 earlier chemotherapy regimens. Analyses used blood from 3 weeks (second dose) and 6 weeks after treatment start.

Germline V gene data show CDR1 as SSHAT and CDR2 as FNYEAQ (reference sequence). The V end was cut by 5 bases, the J end by 0 bases, with 9 bases between. The CDR3 sequence is 14 residues long. The sample consisted of PBMCs, taken around atezolizumab (anti-PD-L1) treatment. The rearrangement uses TRBV7-7 and TRBJ2-3; tentatively, D is TRBD2 (6 bases). The TCR was taken from a man between 70 and 80 years old with urothelial cancer. The CDR3 reads CASSTGLSTDTQYF. The CDR3, as DNA: TGTGCCAGCAGCACGGGACTGAGCACAGATACGCAGTATTTT.